This T cell receptor beta chain was sequenced for a study of blood T cell repertoires in COVID-19. Study as a whole: Nucleic acid was either cDNA or gDNA, and it came from T cells, B-cell-depleted T cells, or PBMCs.

In germline, CDR1 is WSHSY, CDR2 SAAADI. CDR3 length equals 15 residues. The V gene lost 7 bases and the J gene lost 3 bases, with 15 bases spanning the gap. Original handling: Estimation of nucleated cell counts was performed using reference gene primer amplification. Data came from immunoSEQ multiplex PCR; TCRdb stores just in-frame clones and leaves some out. V and J calls and clone size are copied from that table; D and trimming were computed from the DNA. Among 300,000 to 400,000 clones, 70% to 90% were seen once, and the ten largest hold just over 7%. The clonotype comes from a woman aged 60-75 years with COVID-19, enrolled during active disease. V usage is TRBV10-2 and J usage is TRBJ2-2, with D perhaps matching TRBD1 (5 bases). Specimen: peripheral blood. The CDR3 here is CASKETAEHTGELFF. DNA of the CDR3: TGCGCCAGCAAGGAGACAGCAGAGCACACCGGGGAGCTGTTTTTT.